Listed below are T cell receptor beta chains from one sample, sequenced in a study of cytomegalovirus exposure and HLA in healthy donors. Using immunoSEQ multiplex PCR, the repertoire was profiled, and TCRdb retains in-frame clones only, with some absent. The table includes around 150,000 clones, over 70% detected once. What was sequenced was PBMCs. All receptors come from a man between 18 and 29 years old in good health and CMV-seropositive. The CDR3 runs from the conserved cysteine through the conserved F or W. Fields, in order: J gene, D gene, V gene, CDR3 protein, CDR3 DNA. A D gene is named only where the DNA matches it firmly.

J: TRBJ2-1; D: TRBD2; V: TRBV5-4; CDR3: CANRLAGGDEQFF; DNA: TGTGCCAACCGACTAGCGGGAGGCGATGAGCAGTTCTTC
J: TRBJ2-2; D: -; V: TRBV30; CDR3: CACGIVSSENTGELFF; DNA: TGTGCCTGTGGTATTGTGTCTAGCGAGAACACCGGGGAGCTGTTTTTT
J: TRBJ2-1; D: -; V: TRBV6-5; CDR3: CASSYRWRNEQFF; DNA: TGTGCCAGCAGTTACCGGTGGAGAAATGAGCAGTTCTTC
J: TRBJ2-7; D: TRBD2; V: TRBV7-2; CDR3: CASSLDSGGLPYEQYF; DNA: TGTGCCAGCAGCTTAGACAGCGGGGGGCTTCCCTACGAGCAGTACTTC
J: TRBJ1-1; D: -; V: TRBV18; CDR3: CASSTTNTEAFF; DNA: TGTGCCAGCTCAACTACGAACACTGAAGCTTTCTTT
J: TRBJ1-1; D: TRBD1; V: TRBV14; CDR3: CASSPLQGRRTEAFF; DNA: TGTGCCAGCAGCCCGCTACAGGGGAGGCGCACTGAAGCTTTCTTT
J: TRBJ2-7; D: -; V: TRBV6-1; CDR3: CASKPQGGASYEQYF; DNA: TGTGCCAGCAAACCCCAAGGGGGGGCATCCTACGAGCAGTACTTC
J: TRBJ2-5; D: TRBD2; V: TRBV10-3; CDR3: CAISTPLASGRAGGQETQYF; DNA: TGTGCCATCAGTACCCCGCTGGCTAGCGGGAGGGCCGGGGGCCAAGAGACCCAGTACTTC
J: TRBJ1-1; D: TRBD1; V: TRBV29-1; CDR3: CSVVGDRENTEAFF; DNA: TGCAGCGTTGTTGGGGACAGGGAGAACACTGAAGCTTTCTTT
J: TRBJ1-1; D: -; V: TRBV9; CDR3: CASSLRGGGDTEAFF; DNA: TGTGCCAGCAGCCTCCGCGGAGGCGGGGACACTGAAGCTTTCTTT
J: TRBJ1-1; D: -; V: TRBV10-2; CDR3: CASRTGRAEAFF; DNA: TGCGCCAGCAGGACAGGACGGGCTGAAGCTTTCTTT
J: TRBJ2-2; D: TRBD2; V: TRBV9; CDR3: CASSVASGGNTGELFF; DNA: TGTGCCAGCAGCGTAGCCAGCGGGGGCAACACCGGGGAGCTGTTTTTT
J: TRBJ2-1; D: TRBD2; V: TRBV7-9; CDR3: CASSLVELAGGEQFF; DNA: TGTGCCAGCAGCTTAGTCGAGCTAGCGGGGGGTGAGCAGTTCTTC